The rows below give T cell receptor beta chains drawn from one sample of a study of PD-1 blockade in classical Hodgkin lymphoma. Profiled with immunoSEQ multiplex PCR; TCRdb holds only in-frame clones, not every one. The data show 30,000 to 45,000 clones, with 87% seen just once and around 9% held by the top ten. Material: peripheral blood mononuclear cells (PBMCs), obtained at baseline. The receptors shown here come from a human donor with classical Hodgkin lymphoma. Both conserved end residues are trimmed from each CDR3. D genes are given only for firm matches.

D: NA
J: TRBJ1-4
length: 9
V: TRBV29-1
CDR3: SVEDDEKLF

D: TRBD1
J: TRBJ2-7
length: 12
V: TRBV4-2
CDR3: ASSPGTGTYEQY

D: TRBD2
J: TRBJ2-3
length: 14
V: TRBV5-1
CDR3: ASSFSLSGVTDTQY

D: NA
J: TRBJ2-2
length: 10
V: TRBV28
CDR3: ASSRRAGELF

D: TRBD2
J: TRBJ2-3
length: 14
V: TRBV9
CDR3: ASSVVPAGGQDTQY

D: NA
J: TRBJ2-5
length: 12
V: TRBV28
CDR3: ASSFEWGAGTQY

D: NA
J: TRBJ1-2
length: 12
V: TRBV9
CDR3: ASSVGTGRGGYT

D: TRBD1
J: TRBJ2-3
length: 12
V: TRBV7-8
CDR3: ASSIHRGADTQY

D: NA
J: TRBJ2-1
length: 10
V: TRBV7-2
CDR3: ASRRPYNEQF

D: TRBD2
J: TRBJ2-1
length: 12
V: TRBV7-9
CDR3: ASSLEGAGTSLV

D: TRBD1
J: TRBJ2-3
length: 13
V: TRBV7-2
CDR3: ASSVDRVRTDTQY

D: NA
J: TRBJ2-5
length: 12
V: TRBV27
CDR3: ASSLWPPQETQY

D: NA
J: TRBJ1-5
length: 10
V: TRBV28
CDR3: ASSLWNQPQH

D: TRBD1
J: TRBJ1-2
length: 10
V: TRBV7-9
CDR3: ASNQGAYGYT

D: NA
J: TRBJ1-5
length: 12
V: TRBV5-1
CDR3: ASSFRPSDQPQH

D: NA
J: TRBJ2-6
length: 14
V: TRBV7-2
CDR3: ASSPGWSSGANVLT

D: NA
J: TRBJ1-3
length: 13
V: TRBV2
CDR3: ASRETGPPGNTIY

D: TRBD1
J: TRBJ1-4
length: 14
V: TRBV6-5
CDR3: ASSYTYRGQNEKLF

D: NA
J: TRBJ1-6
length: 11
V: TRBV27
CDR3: ASSTYRDSPLH

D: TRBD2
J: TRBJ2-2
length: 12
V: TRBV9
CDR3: ASRLADDTGELF

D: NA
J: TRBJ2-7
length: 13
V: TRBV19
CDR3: ASSEVQGSSYEQY

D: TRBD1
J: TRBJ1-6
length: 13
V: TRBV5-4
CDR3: ASSLGGTDNSPLH

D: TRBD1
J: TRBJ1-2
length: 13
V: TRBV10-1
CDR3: ASTVRTGDSYGYT

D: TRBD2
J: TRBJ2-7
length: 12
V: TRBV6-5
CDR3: AISGTSGTYEQY

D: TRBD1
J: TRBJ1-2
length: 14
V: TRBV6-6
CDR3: ASSYSGRGFIYGYT

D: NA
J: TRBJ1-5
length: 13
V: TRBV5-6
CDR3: ASSLGQVINQPQH

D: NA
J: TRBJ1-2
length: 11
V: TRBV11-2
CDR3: ASSLGGAGGYT

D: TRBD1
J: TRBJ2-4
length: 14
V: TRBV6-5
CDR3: ASSYPRQGGRDIQY

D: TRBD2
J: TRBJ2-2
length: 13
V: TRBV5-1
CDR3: ASTGTSGRGGELF

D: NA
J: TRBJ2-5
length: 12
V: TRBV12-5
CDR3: ASGASGYRETQY

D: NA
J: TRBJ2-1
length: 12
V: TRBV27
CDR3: ASSLHPSYNEQF

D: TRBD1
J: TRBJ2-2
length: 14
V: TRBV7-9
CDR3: ASSDQDRVKTGELF

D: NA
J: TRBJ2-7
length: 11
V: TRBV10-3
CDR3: AIRQGGSYEQY

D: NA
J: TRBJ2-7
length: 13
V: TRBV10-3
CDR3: AISEGGPSSYEQY

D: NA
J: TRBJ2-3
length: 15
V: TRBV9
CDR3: ASSVTPLGGSTDTQY

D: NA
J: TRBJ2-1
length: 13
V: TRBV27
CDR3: ASSLSGTTYNEQF

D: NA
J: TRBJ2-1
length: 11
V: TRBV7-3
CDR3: ASSPDSVNEQF

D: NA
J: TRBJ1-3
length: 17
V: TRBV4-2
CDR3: ASSQVFSLAGHSGNTIY

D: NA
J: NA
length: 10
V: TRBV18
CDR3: ASSPVSETQY

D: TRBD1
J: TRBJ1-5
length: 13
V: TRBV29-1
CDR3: SGGGWDSTNQPQH

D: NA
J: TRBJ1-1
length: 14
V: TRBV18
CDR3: ASSLNNLGSNTEAF

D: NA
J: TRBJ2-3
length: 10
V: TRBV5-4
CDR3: ASSFWADTQY

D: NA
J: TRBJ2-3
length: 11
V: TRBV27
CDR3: ASRPSGTDTQY

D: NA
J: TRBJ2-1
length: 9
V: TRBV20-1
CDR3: SARLGPWGF

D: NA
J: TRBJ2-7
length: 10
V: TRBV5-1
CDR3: ASSSLNYEQY

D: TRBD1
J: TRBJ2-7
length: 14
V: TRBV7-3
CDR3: ASSLKGEDRADEQY

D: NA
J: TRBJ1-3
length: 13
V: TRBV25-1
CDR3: ASSDGSHPGNTIY

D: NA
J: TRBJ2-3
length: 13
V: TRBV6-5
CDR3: ASSNSWTASDTQY

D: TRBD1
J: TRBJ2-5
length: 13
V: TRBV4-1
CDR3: ASSHLGQGKETQH

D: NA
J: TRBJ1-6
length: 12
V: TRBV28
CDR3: ASSISSYNSPLH

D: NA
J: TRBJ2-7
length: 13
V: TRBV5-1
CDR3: ASSLARVPPYEQY